This TCR beta chain was sequenced in a study of identical twins. Points on this clonotype: Its antigen remains unidentified.

Each cDNA held unique molecular identifiers, and template switching gave it a universal primer site. TCRdb called the 5' RACE reads again in MiXCR, with one record for every CDR3 protein. The data show 250,000 to 350,000 distinct CDR3 sequences, roughly 9% seen once. The CDR3 length is 17 residues. The germline CDR1 and CDR2 sequences are SGHVS and FNYEAQ. Trimming took 5 bases from V and 0 from J; bases not matched to a gene: 8. Study-wide findings and caveats: The presence of invariant MAIT and iNKT cells could partly confound analyses of zero-insertion sequences. Cross-sectional statistical analysis, not tracking of the same donors, underpinned the conclusions. Whereas memory repertoires showed no such difference, abundant cord blood beta clonotypes carried fewer insertions.

These sequences were also reported in another study, on yellow fever vaccine responses in identical twins.

The receptor comes from a woman aged 18 to 35 in good health. The chain recombines TRBV7-6 with TRBJ1-5; TRBD1 matches at 9 bases. Material for sequencing was CD8+ T cells sorted from blood. CDR3 DNA sequence: TGTGCCAGCAGCCCTGGACAGGGGAGAAATAGCAATCAGCCCCAGCATTTT. Protein: CASSPGQGRNSNQPQHF.